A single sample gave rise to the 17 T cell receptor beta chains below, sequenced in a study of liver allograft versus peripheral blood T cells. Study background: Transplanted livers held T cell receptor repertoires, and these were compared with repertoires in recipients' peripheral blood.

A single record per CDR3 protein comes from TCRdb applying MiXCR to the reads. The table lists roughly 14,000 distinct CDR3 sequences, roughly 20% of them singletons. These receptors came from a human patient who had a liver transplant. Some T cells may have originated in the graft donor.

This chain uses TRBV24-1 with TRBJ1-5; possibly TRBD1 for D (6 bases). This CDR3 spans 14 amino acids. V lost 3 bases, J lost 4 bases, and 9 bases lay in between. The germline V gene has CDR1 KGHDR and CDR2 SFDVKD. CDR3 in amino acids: CATSDAQGNQPQHF. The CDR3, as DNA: TGTGCCACCAGTGATGCACAGGGAAATCAGCCCCAGCATTTT.

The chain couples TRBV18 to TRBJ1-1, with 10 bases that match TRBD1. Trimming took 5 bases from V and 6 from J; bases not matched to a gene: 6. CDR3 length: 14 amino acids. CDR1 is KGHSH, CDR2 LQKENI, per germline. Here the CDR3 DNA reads TGTGCCAGCTCAGAGACAGGGGGCGAGGCTGAAGCTTTCTTT. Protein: CASSETGGEAEAFF.

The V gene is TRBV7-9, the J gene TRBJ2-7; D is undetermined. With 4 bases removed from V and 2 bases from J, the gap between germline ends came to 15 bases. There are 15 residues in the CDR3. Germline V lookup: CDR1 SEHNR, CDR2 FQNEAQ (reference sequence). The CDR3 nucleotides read TGTGCCAGCAGCTCCTGGGCAAATAAGACCTACGAGCAGTACTTC. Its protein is CASSSWANKTYEQYF.

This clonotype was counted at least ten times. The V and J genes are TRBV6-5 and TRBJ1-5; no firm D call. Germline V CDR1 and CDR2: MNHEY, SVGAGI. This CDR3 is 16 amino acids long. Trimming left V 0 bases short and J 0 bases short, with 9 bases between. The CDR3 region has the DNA TGTGCCAGCAGTTACTCCCAGCCTTATAGCAATCAGCCCCAGCATTTT. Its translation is CASSYSQPYSNQPQHF.

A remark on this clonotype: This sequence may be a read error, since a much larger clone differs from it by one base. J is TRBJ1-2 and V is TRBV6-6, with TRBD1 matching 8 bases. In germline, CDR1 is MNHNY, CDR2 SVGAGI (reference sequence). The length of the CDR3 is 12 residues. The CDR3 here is CVSEGQGSGYTF. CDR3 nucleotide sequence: TGTGTCAGCGAAGGACAGGGTTCTGGCTACACCTTC.

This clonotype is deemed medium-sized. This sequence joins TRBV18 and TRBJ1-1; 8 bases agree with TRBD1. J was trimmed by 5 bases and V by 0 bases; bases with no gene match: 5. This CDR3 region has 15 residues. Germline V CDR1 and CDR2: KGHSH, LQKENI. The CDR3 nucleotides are TGTGCCAGCTCACCACCGGGACAGGAGGGTACTGAAGCTTTCTTT. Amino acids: CASSPPGQEGTEAFF.

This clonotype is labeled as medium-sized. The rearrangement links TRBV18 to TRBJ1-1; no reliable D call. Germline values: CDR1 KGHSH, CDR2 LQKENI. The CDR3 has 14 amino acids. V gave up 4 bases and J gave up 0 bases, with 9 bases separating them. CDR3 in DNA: TGTGCCAGCTCACTCTGGCCGCTGAACACTGAAGCTTTCTTT. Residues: CASSLWPLNTEAFF.

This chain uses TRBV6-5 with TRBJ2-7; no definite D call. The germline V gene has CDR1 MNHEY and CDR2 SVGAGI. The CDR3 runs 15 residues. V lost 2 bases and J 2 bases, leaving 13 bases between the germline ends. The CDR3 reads CASSYQSPSPYEQYF. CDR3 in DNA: TGTGCCAGCAGTTACCAATCACCAAGCCCCTACGAGCAGTACTTC.

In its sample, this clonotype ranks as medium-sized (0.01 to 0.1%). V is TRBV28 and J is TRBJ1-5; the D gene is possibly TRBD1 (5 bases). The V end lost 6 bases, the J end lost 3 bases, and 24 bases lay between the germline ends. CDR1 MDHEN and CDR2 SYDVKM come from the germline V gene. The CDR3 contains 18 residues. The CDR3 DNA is TGTGCCAGCAGCCTGGCCTTTGTTAGGGGAAAGGACAATCAGCCCCAGCATTTT. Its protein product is CASSLAFVRGKDNQPQHF.

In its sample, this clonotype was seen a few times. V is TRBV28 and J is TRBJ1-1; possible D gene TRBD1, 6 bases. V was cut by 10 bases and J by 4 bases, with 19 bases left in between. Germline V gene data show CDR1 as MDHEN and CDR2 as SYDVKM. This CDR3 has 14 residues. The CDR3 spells CATIVDSLSTEAFF. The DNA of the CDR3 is TGTGCCACCATAGTGGACAGTCTAAGCACTGAAGCTTTCTTT. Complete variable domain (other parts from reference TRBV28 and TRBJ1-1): DVKVTQSSRYLVKRTGEKVFLECVQDMDHENMFWYRQDPGLGLRLIYFSYDVKMKEKGDIPEGYSVSREKKERFSLILESASTNQTSMYLCATIVDSLSTEAFFGQGTRLTVV.

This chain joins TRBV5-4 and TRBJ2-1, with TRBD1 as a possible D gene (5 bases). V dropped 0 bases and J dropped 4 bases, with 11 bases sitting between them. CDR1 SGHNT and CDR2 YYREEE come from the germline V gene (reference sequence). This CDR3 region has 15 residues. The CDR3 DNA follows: TGTGCCAGCAGCTTGGATCAGGGTAATTACAATGAGCAGTTCTTC. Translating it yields CASSLDQGNYNEQFF.

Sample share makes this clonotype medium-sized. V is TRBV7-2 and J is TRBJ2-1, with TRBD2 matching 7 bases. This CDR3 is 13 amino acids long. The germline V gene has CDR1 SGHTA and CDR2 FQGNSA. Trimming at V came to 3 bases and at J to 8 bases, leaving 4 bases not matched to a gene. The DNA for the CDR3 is TGTGCCAGCAGCTTTTGGGGGGGTCATGAGCAGTTCTTC. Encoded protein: CASSFWGGHEQFF.

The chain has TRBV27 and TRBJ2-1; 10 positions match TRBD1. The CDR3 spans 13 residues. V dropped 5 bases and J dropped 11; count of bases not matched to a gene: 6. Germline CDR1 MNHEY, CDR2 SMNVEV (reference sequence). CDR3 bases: TGTGCCAGCAGTCCCGGGACAGGGGACAAGCAGTTCTTC. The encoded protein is CASSPGTGDKQFF.

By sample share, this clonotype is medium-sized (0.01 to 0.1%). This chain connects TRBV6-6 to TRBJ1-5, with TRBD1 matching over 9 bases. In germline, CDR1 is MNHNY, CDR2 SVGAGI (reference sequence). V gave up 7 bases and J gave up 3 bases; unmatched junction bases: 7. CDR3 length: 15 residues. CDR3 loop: CASNLQGANNQPQHF. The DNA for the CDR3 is TGTGCCAGCAATCTACAGGGGGCGAACAATCAGCCCCAGCATTTT.

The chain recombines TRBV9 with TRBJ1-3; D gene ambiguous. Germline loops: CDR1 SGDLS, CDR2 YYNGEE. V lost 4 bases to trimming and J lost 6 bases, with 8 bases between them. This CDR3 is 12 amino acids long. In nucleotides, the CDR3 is TGTGCCAGCAGCCCACTATCAAACACCATATATTTT. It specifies CASSPLSNTIYF.

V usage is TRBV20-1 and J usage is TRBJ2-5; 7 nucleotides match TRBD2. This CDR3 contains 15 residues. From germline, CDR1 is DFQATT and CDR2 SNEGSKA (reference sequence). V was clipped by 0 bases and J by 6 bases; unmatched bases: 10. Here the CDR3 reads CSARDPRGDGKTQYF. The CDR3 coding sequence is TGCAGTGCTAGAGATCCTCGGGGGGACGGGAAGACCCAGTACTTC.

The CDR3 region has the DNA TGTGCCAGCAGCGCTGGACAGAGGGATACGCAGTATTTT. This codes for CASSAGQRDTQYF. The V and J genes are TRBV13 and TRBJ2-3; TRBD1 is a possible D gene (6 bases). The V gene lost 5 bases and the J gene lost 6 bases, with 12 bases spanning the gap. This CDR3 is built from 13 residues. CDR1 is PRHDT and CDR2 is FYEKMQ in the germline V gene (reference sequence). Using reference TRBV13 and TRBJ2-3 for the parts outside the CDR3, the full variable domain is AAGVIQSPRHLIKEKRETATLKCYPIPRHDTVYWYQQGPGQDPQFLISFYEKMQSDKGSIPDRFSAQQFSDYHSELNMSSLELGDSALYFCASSAGQRDTQYFGPGTRLTVL.